Presented here are 13 T cell receptor beta chains from one specimen sequenced in a study of human T cells and chemical hapten exposure. Time point given: pre-sensitization, week 0. As for treatment: therapeutic diphenylcyclopropenone sensitization with weekly scalp DPC. Via MiXCR, TCRdb re-called the RACE reads, giving one row per CDR3 protein. Here the sample spans around 350,000 distinct CDR3 sequences, 4.5% to 7% being singletons. Sequencing was performed on whole blood, taken in connection with sensitization to the hapten diphenylcyclopropenone (DPC). These TCRs come from a woman aged 18-29 years with alopecia areata. Some clones in this sample may be carry-over from other donors' samples.

In regard to this clonotype: This may arise from a read error, as a much more abundant clone is one base away. The chain uses TRBV29-1 and TRBJ2-3; D call uncertain. Trimming shortened V by 2 bases and J by 4 bases, and 7 bases separated the two germline ends. The length of the CDR3 is 12 residues. The germline V gene encodes CDR1 SQVTM and CDR2 ANQGSEA. The CDR3 nucleotides are TGCAGCGTTGAATCAGGCTCAGATACGCAGTATTTT. Amino acids: CSVESGSDTQYF.

This clonotype came up many times. This sequence joins TRBV6-5 and TRBJ1-2, with 7 bases fitting TRBD1. This CDR3 is 16 amino acids long. Per germline, CDR1 MNHEY and CDR2 SVGAGI. With 5 bases clipped from V and 8 bases from J, the junction kept 17 bases outside the gene matches. Here the CDR3 DNA reads TGTGCCAGCAGTCAAACAGCAATACAGGGGCGACGCGGCTACACCTTC. It translates to CASSQTAIQGRRGYTF.

This chain connects TRBV20-1 to TRBJ1-5; the D is unclear. This CDR3 spans 16 amino acids. The germline V gene encodes CDR1 DFQATT and CDR2 SNEGSKA (reference sequence). The V gene lost 1 base and the J gene lost 2 bases, with 15 bases spanning the gap. For the CDR3, the DNA is TGCAGTGCTAGAGTAGGGCGACGCGTGGGCAATCAGCCCCAGCATTTT. It codes for CSARVGRRVGNQPQHF.

This clonotype has just a few counts. This chain links TRBV11-2 with TRBJ2-3, with D possibly TRBD2 on 6 matching bases. The CDR3 totals 15 residues. Germline assignment: CDR1 SGHAT and CDR2 FQNNGV. V lost 4 bases and J 2 bases, leaving 13 bases between the germline ends. The CDR3 region is CASSSGEEDTDTQYF. CDR3 coding DNA: TGTGCCAGCAGCTCCGGGGAGGAGGACACAGATACGCAGTATTTT.

This clonotype has only a few counts. J is TRBJ1-1 and V is TRBV6-2 or TRBV6-3; 11 nucleotides match TRBD1. Looked up from germline, CDR1 is MNHEY and CDR2 is SVGEGT. This CDR3 is 13 amino acids long. The trim removed 6 bases at V and 10 bases at J, leaving 7 bases unmatched. For the CDR3, the DNA is TGTGCCAGCAGCAAAGGACAGGGGGCGGTAGCTTTCTTT. This sequence encodes CASSKGQGAVAFF.

CDR3 sequence reads: CASSAGTGGTILANVLTF. The CDR3 nucleotides read TGTGCCAGCAGCGCCGGGACAGGGGGAACGATTTTGGCCAACGTCCTGACTTTC. The rearrangement links TRBV9 to TRBJ2-6; TRBD1 matches 11 bases. V was pared by 3 bases and J by 6 bases, with 11 bases of the junction left unmatched. From germline, CDR1 is SGDLS and CDR2 YYNGEE. This CDR3 comprises 18 residues.

This clonotype has at least ten counts. V is TRBV6-5 and J is TRBJ1-5; D is unresolved. Germline assignment: CDR1 MNHEY and CDR2 SVGAGI. The CDR3 spans 14 residues. V was clipped by 5 bases and J by 0 bases, with 8 bases between them. The chain's CDR3 is CASSPLGSNQPQHF. CDR3 bases: TGTGCCAGCAGTCCTCTGGGTAGCAATCAGCCCCAGCATTTT.

Ten or more counts support this clonotype. The V gene is TRBV6-2 or TRBV6-3, the J gene TRBJ1-1; D ambiguous. The V and J ends lost 5 bases and 8 bases respectively, with 9 bases between them. The CDR3 runs 11 residues. Germline V gives CDR1 MNHEY, CDR2 SVGEGT. The CDR3 here is CASSRTKEAFF. In DNA, the CDR3 is TGTGCCAGCAGTCGGACGAAGGAAGCTTTCTTT.

This chain connects TRBV20-1 to TRBJ2-1; D gene ambiguous. The length of the CDR3 is 15 residues. Trimming pared 3 bases from V and 0 bases from J, leaving 12 bases between. The germline V gene encodes CDR1 DFQATT and CDR2 SNEGSKA (reference sequence). CDR3 sequence reads: CSASGGHPSYNEQFF. The CDR3 DNA is TGCAGTGCTAGCGGCGGTCATCCCTCCTACAATGAGCAGTTCTTC.

There are many counts of this clonotype. The chain combines TRBV27 with TRBJ2-1, with 12 bases matching TRBD1. The V gene's germline CDR1 is MNHEY and CDR2 SMNVEV (reference sequence). The CDR3 has 14 amino acids. V gave up 5 bases and J gave up 7 bases; unmatched junction bases: 3. Written as DNA, the CDR3 is TGTGCCAGCAGTCCGGGACAGGGGGCTAATGAGCAGTTCTTC. Encoded protein: CASSPGQGANEQFF.

This clonotype came up a few times. This chain links TRBV28 with TRBJ1-4, with D tentatively TRBD1 (6 bases). The CDR3 is 14 residues long. CDR1 MDHEN and CDR2 SYDVKM come from the germline V gene. With 2 bases removed from V and 8 bases from J, the gap between germline ends came to 12 bases. DNA of the CDR3: TGTGCCAGCAGTTTACAGGGGAATCAAGAAAAACTGTTTTTT. This gives the protein CASSLQGNQEKLFF.

This clonotype was picked up many times. The J gene is TRBJ1-5, the V gene TRBV4-3; D call uncertain. The CDR3 contains 15 residues. CDR1 and CDR2 (germline): LGHNA, YSLEER. V shed 0 bases and J shed 0 bases, with 6 bases lying between them. The CDR3 sequence is CASSQDGDSNQPQHF. DNA for the CDR3: TGCGCCAGCAGCCAAGATGGAGATAGCAATCAGCCCCAGCATTTT.

This clonotype came up many times. This rearrangement joins TRBV14 to TRBJ2-3; 10 positions agree with TRBD2. Germline CDR1 SGHDN, CDR2 FVKESK. This CDR3 comprises 16 residues. V shed 2 bases and J 4 bases; nucleotides not matched to a gene: 6. CDR3 sequence: CASSQTERGGPDTQYF. The CDR3 DNA sequence: TGTGCCAGCAGCCAAACGGAGCGGGGGGGCCCAGATACGCAGTATTTT.